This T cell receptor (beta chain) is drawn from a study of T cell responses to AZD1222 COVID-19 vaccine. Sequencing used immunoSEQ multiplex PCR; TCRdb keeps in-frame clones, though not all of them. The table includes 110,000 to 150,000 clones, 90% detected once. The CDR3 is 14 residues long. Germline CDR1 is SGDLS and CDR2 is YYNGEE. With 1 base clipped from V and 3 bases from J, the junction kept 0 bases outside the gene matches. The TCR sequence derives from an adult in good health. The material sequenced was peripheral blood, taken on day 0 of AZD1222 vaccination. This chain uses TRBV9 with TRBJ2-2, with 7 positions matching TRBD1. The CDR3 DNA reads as TGTGCCAGCAGCGTAACAGGGGACACCGGGGAGCTGTTTTTT. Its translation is CASSVTGDTGELFF.